These T cell receptor beta chains were read from a single sample in a study of T cell repertoires in cytomegalovirus infection. From the reads, TCRdb called clonotypes with MiXCR, one entry per CDR3 protein. The sample carries 200,000 to 300,000 distinct CDR3 sequences, 6% to 8% recorded once. Material: PBMCs. The origin of the receptors is a human donor in good health (CMV status not recorded). Some clones in this sample may be carry-over from other donors' samples. Both conserved end residues are part of each CDR3. A D gene is named only where the DNA matches it firmly. Not every row has a clone size; where given, it reads once, few, many or a size class.

v_gene: TRBV20-1; abundance: few; j_gene: TRBJ1-1; d_gene: NA; CDR3aa: CSARDLQPGTEAFF; CDR3nt: TGCAGTGCTAGAGATTTGCAACCGGGGACTGAAGCTTTCTTT
v_gene: TRBV6-2/TRBV6-3; abundance: many; j_gene: TRBJ1-1; d_gene: NA; CDR3aa: CASSRTIWTEAFF; CDR3nt: TGTGCCAGCAGCCGGACAATTTGGACTGAAGCTTTCTTT
v_gene: TRBV7-2; abundance: many; j_gene: TRBJ1-2; d_gene: NA; CDR3aa: CASSLDRRRGYTF; CDR3nt: TGTGCCAGCAGCTTAGACCGGCGACGTGGCTACACCTTC
v_gene: TRBV29-1; abundance: NA; j_gene: TRBJ2-2; d_gene: NA; CDR3aa: CSVRGGGTGELFF; CDR3nt: TGCAGCGTAAGGGGAGGGGGAACCGGGGAGCTGTTTTTT
v_gene: TRBV28; abundance: few; j_gene: TRBJ2-3; d_gene: NA; CDR3aa: CASRSLLDTQYF; CDR3nt: TGTGCCAGCAGATCCCTCTTAGATACGCAGTATTTT
v_gene: TRBV14; abundance: many; j_gene: TRBJ1-1; d_gene: NA; CDR3aa: CASSRRQGSTEAFF; CDR3nt: TGTGCCAGCAGCCGGCGTCAGGGGAGCACTGAAGCTTTCTTT
v_gene: TRBV6-2/TRBV6-3; abundance: many; j_gene: TRBJ2-7; d_gene: TRBD1; CDR3aa: CASSDPGQGYEQYF; CDR3nt: TGTGCCAGCAGCGACCCGGGACAGGGCTACGAGCAGTACTTC
v_gene: TRBV6-5; abundance: many; j_gene: TRBJ2-3; d_gene: TRBD2; CDR3aa: CASSYSGGILGNTQYF; CDR3nt: TGTGCCAGCAGTTACTCGGGGGGGATTCTAGGAAATACGCAGTATTTT
v_gene: TRBV6-2/TRBV6-3; abundance: many; j_gene: TRBJ1-1; d_gene: NA; CDR3aa: CASSYREDTEAFF; CDR3nt: TGTGCCAGCAGTTACCGGGAGGACACTGAAGCTTTCTTT
v_gene: TRBV4-2; abundance: many; j_gene: TRBJ2-1; d_gene: TRBD2; CDR3aa: CASSQGTGGRGEQFF; CDR3nt: TGTGCCAGCAGCCAAGGAACGGGCGGGAGGGGTGAGCAGTTCTTC
v_gene: TRBV7-2; abundance: many; j_gene: TRBJ1-5; d_gene: NA; CDR3aa: CASSLVRSAENNQPQHF; CDR3nt: TGTGCCAGCAGCTTAGTAAGGTCCGCGGAGAACAATCAGCCCCAGCATTTT
v_gene: TRBV6-5; abundance: many; j_gene: TRBJ1-1; d_gene: NA; CDR3aa: CASSYSSGRNTEAFF; CDR3nt: TGTGCCAGCAGTTACTCGTCCGGGAGGAACACTGAAGCTTTCTTT
v_gene: TRBV6-2/TRBV6-3; abundance: NA; j_gene: TRBJ2-2; d_gene: NA; CDR3aa: CASTDRITGELFF; CDR3nt: TGTGCCAGCACCGACCGTATCACCGGGGAGCTGTTTTTT
v_gene: TRBV25-1; abundance: many; j_gene: TRBJ2-7; d_gene: TRBD1; CDR3aa: CASSDPRGQGRYEQYF; CDR3nt: TGTGCCAGCAGTGATCCTAGGGGACAGGGGCGCTACGAGCAGTACTTC
v_gene: TRBV2; abundance: many; j_gene: TRBJ2-1; d_gene: NA; CDR3aa: CASSRRGNSYNEQFF; CDR3nt: TGTGCCAGCAGCCGTCGGGGGAACTCCTACAATGAGCAGTTCTTC
v_gene: TRBV2; abundance: many; j_gene: TRBJ2-3; d_gene: NA; CDR3aa: CASSESGSTDTQYF; CDR3nt: TGTGCCAGCAGTGAGAGCGGTAGCACAGATACGCAGTATTTT
v_gene: TRBV12-3/TRBV12-4; abundance: NA; j_gene: TRBJ1-2; d_gene: NA; CDR3aa: CASSRVYGYTF; CDR3nt: TGTGCCAGCAGCCGAGTCTATGGCTACACCTTC
v_gene: TRBV12-3/TRBV12-4; abundance: many; j_gene: TRBJ1-2; d_gene: NA; CDR3aa: CASSLIEGPTF; CDR3nt: TGTGCCAGCAGTTTAATTGAGGGGCCCACCTTC
v_gene: TRBV28; abundance: many; j_gene: TRBJ1-1; d_gene: TRBD1; CDR3aa: CASSSPTGTVSGGAFF; CDR3nt: TGTGCCAGCAGTTCGCCGACAGGGACTGTAAGCGGGGGAGCTTTCTTT
v_gene: TRBV20-1; abundance: NA; j_gene: TRBJ1-4; d_gene: TRBD1; CDR3aa: CSATTGAGTNEKLFF; CDR3nt: TGCAGTGCTACCACAGGGGCAGGAACGAATGAAAAACTGTTTTTT
v_gene: TRBV10-3; abundance: NA; j_gene: TRBJ2-3; d_gene: TRBD2; CDR3aa: CAISERRGDLDTQYF; CDR3nt: TGTGCCATCAGTGAAAGGCGGGGGGACCTAGATACGCAGTATTTT
v_gene: TRBV28; abundance: many; j_gene: TRBJ1-3; d_gene: TRBD1; CDR3aa: CASSLRFRWDRDAGNTIYF; CDR3nt: TGTGCCAGCAGTTTAAGGTTCCGGTGGGACAGGGATGCTGGAAACACCATATATTTT
v_gene: TRBV14; abundance: many; j_gene: TRBJ1-5; d_gene: NA; CDR3aa: CASSQEFWAGVVLDQPQHF; CDR3nt: TGTGCCAGCAGCCAAGAATTTTGGGCAGGGGTGGTCTTAGATCAGCCCCAGCATTTT
v_gene: TRBV28; abundance: many; j_gene: TRBJ2-7; d_gene: NA; CDR3aa: CATGGSAYEQYF; CDR3nt: TGTGCCACCGGGGGCTCCGCCTACGAGCAGTACTTC
v_gene: TRBV7-8; abundance: many; j_gene: TRBJ2-1; d_gene: TRBD2; CDR3aa: CASSLAGGGLGNEQFF; CDR3nt: TGTGCCAGCAGCTTGGCGGGGGGCGGATTAGGGAATGAGCAGTTCTTC
v_gene: TRBV7-9; abundance: many; j_gene: TRBJ1-2; d_gene: NA; CDR3aa: CASSSPGGQSHGYTF; CDR3nt: TGTGCCAGCAGCTCGCCGGGTGGTCAAAGCCATGGCTACACCTTC
v_gene: TRBV29-1; abundance: many; j_gene: TRBJ2-1; d_gene: TRBD2; CDR3aa: CSVEGLAGGIYNEQFF; CDR3nt: TGCAGCGTTGAAGGACTAGCGGGGGGTATCTACAATGAGCAGTTCTTC
v_gene: TRBV12-3/TRBV12-4; abundance: many; j_gene: TRBJ1-3; d_gene: NA; CDR3aa: CASSPDRSLNSGNTIYF; CDR3nt: TGTGCCAGCAGTCCAGACAGGTCTCTAAACTCTGGAAACACCATATATTTT
v_gene: TRBV4-1; abundance: many; j_gene: TRBJ2-1; d_gene: NA; CDR3aa: CASSYLDSNHNEQFF; CDR3nt: TGCGCCAGCAGCTACCTGGACTCAAATCACAATGAGCAGTTCTTC
v_gene: TRBV20-1; abundance: many; j_gene: TRBJ1-1; d_gene: NA; CDR3aa: CSAREGVINTEAFF; CDR3nt: TGCAGTGCTAGAGAGGGGGTTATAAACACTGAAGCTTTCTTT
v_gene: TRBV29-1; abundance: once; j_gene: TRBJ1-2; d_gene: NA; CDR3aa: CSVEDGSGGDAF; CDR3nt: TGCAGCGTTGAAGACGGCTCGGGGGGGGATGCCTTC
v_gene: TRBV2; abundance: many; j_gene: TRBJ1-2; d_gene: NA; CDR3aa: CASSERGQGIYGYTF; CDR3nt: TGTGCCAGCAGTGAAAGAGGTCAGGGGATCTATGGCTACACCTTC
v_gene: TRBV5-6; abundance: many; j_gene: TRBJ1-6; d_gene: TRBD1; CDR3aa: CASSRRTGVSSYNSPLHF; CDR3nt: TGTGCCAGCAGCCGAAGGACAGGAGTTAGCTCCTATAATTCACCCCTCCACTTT
v_gene: TRBV2; abundance: NA; j_gene: TRBJ2-4; d_gene: NA; CDR3aa: CASRDRFTLAKNIQYF; CDR3nt: TGTGCCAGCAGAGATCGATTTACCTTAGCCAAAAACATTCAGTACTTC
v_gene: TRBV7-8; abundance: many; j_gene: TRBJ2-1; d_gene: NA; CDR3aa: CASSLALQGHNEQFF; CDR3nt: TGTGCCAGCAGCTTAGCCCTACAGGGACACAATGAGCAGTTCTTC
v_gene: TRBV5-5; abundance: many; j_gene: TRBJ2-3; d_gene: TRBD1; CDR3aa: CASSFGDRGSTDTQYF; CDR3nt: TGTGCCAGCAGCTTCGGGGACAGGGGCAGCACAGATACGCAGTATTTT
v_gene: TRBV15; abundance: few; j_gene: TRBJ2-7; d_gene: NA; CDR3aa: CATSLGGINEQYF; CDR3nt: TGTGCCACCAGCCTTGGCGGCATCAACGAGCAGTACTTC
v_gene: TRBV2; abundance: many; j_gene: TRBJ2-1; d_gene: NA; CDR3aa: CASSGHGGPSYNEQFF; CDR3nt: TGTGCCAGCAGTGGACACGGGGGGCCTTCCTACAATGAGCAGTTCTTC
v_gene: TRBV7-2; abundance: many; j_gene: TRBJ2-1; d_gene: NA; CDR3aa: CASSLTEGNSKFF; CDR3nt: TGTGCCAGCAGCTTAACCGAGGGCAACAGTAAGTTCTTC
v_gene: TRBV7-2; abundance: many; j_gene: TRBJ1-2; d_gene: NA; CDR3aa: CASSPDRIRSYGYTF; CDR3nt: TGTGCCAGCAGCCCCGACAGGATTCGGAGCTATGGCTACACCTTC
v_gene: TRBV6-2/TRBV6-3; abundance: many; j_gene: TRBJ1-5; d_gene: NA; CDR3aa: CASSYSKRGPDGNQPQHF; CDR3nt: TGTGCCAGCAGTTACTCGAAGAGGGGCCCTGATGGCAATCAGCCCCAGCATTTT
v_gene: TRBV4-3; abundance: many; j_gene: TRBJ1-1; d_gene: NA; CDR3aa: CASSQEEQRITEAFF; CDR3nt: TGCGCCAGCAGCCAAGAGGAGCAGAGAATCACTGAAGCTTTCTTT
v_gene: TRBV9; abundance: NA; j_gene: TRBJ2-7; d_gene: NA; CDR3aa: CASNIGTAYEQYF; CDR3nt: TGTGCCAGCAACATCGGGACGGCCTACGAGCAGTACTTC
v_gene: TRBV20-1; abundance: many; j_gene: TRBJ2-1; d_gene: TRBD2; CDR3aa: CSASTSGGHNEQFF; CDR3nt: TGCAGTGCTAGTACTAGCGGGGGACACAATGAGCAGTTCTTC
v_gene: TRBV29-1; abundance: many; j_gene: TRBJ1-4; d_gene: NA; CDR3aa: CSVEQVPTKLFF; CDR3nt: TGCAGCGTTGAACAGGTCCCCACAAAACTGTTTTTT
v_gene: TRBV28; abundance: NA; j_gene: TRBJ1-5; d_gene: NA; CDR3aa: CASSLPPDSINQPQHF; CDR3nt: TGTGCCAGCAGTTTACCCCCCGACAGCATAAATCAGCCCCAGCATTTT
v_gene: TRBV5-6; abundance: many; j_gene: TRBJ2-2; d_gene: NA; CDR3aa: CASRLEQGSGGELFF; CDR3nt: TGTGCCAGCAGATTGGAGCAGGGTAGTGGCGGGGAGCTGTTTTTT
v_gene: TRBV12-3/TRBV12-4; abundance: many; j_gene: TRBJ1-4; d_gene: TRBD1; CDR3aa: CASSTTGEAPEKLFF; CDR3nt: TGTGCCAGCAGCACAACAGGGGAAGCTCCTGAAAAACTGTTTTTT
v_gene: TRBV6-2/TRBV6-3; abundance: many; j_gene: TRBJ1-2; d_gene: NA; CDR3aa: CASSFPEGGTLSLSYGYTF; CDR3nt: TGTGCCAGCAGTTTCCCTGAAGGAGGAACCTTGTCTTTGAGCTATGGCTACACCTTC
v_gene: TRBV12-3/TRBV12-4; abundance: many; j_gene: TRBJ1-5; d_gene: NA; CDR3aa: CASSFSVNWDNQPQHF; CDR3nt: TGTGCCAGCAGTTTTTCCGTCAACTGGGACAATCAGCCCCAGCATTTT
v_gene: TRBV5-5; abundance: few; j_gene: TRBJ2-1; d_gene: NA; CDR3aa: CASSVRVWPVGNEQFF; CDR3nt: TGTGCCAGCAGCGTCCGGGTCTGGCCTGTGGGGAATGAGCAGTTCTTC
v_gene: TRBV5-1; abundance: few; j_gene: TRBJ1-1; d_gene: TRBD1; CDR3aa: CASSPDRPTNTEAFF; CDR3nt: TGCGCCAGCAGCCCGGACAGGCCTACGAACACTGAAGCTTTCTTT
v_gene: TRBV20-1; abundance: few; j_gene: TRBJ1-5; d_gene: NA; CDR3aa: CSARPPYSNQPQHF; CDR3nt: TGCAGTGCCCGGCCCCCTTATAGCAATCAGCCCCAGCATTTT
v_gene: TRBV2; abundance: few; j_gene: TRBJ1-2; d_gene: NA; CDR3aa: CASSAVQGGYTF; CDR3nt: TGTGCCAGCAGTGCTGTCCAGGGAGGCTACACCTTC
v_gene: TRBV20-1; abundance: NA; j_gene: TRBJ2-5; d_gene: TRBD2; CDR3aa: CSARAPGLAIDETQYF; CDR3nt: TGCAGTGCTAGAGCTCCTGGACTAGCAATCGACGAGACCCAGTACTTC